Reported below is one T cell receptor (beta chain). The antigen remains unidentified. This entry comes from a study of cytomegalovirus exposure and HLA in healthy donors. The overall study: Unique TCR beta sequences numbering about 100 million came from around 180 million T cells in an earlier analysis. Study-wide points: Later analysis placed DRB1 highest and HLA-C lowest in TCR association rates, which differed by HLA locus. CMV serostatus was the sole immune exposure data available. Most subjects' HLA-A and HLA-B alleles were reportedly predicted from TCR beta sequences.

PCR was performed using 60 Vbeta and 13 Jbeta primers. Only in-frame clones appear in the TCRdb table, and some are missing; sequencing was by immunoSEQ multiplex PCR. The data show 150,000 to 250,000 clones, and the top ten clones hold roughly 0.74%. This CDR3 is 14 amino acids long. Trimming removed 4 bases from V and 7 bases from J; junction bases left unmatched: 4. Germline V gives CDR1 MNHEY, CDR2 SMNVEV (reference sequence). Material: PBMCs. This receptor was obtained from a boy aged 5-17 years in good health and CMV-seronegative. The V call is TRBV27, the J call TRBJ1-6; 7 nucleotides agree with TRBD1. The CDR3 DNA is TGTGCCAGCAGTTCCGGGACAGAGAATTCACCCCTCCACTTT. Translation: CASSSGTENSPLHF.